The source of this T cell receptor (beta chain) is a study of PD-L1 blockade in urothelial cancer. As for the study in general: The authors examined blood 3 weeks (second dose) and 6 weeks after treatment start. Among blood samples, the median T cell count was 130,000 to 150,000.

Patients' urothelial carcinoma was locally advanced or metastatic. TCRdb keeps only in-frame clones here, not all; method: immunoSEQ multiplex PCR. This sample has roughly 26,000 clones, with about 88% found just once. The V and J ends lost 8 bases and 3 bases respectively, with 17 bases between them. The CDR3 loop spans 15 amino acids. Germline V gene data show CDR1 as MNHEY and CDR2 as SMNVEV (reference sequence). The sample in question was PBMCs, obtained around atezolizumab (anti-PD-L1) treatment. The chain couples TRBV27 to TRBJ2-4, with D possibly TRBD2 on 5 matching bases. The clonotype was recovered from a man aged 60 to 75 with urothelial cancer. DNA for the CDR3: TGTGCCAGCGGAATACGAGGGATAGACAAAAACATTCAGTACTTC. This codes for CASGIRGIDKNIQYF.